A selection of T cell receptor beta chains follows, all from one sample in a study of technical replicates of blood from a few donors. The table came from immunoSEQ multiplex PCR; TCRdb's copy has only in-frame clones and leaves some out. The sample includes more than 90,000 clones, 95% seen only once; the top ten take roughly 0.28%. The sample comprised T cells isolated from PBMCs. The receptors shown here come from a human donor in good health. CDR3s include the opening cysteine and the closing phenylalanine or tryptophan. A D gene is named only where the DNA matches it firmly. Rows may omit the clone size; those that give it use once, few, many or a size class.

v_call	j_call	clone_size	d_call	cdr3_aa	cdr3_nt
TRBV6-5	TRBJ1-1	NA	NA	CASSWKGMGTEAFF	TGTGCCAGCAGTTGGAAGGGGATGGGGACTGAAGCTTTCTTT
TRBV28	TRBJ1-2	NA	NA	CASSLGSTGYFYGYTF	TGTGCCAGCAGTTTAGGGTCCACAGGGTACTTCTATGGCTACACCTTC
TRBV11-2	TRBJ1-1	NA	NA	CASSLGATEAFF	TGTGCCAGCAGCCTAGGAGCCACTGAAGCTTTCTTT
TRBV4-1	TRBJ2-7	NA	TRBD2	CASSQEPPGLVSYEQYF	TGCGCCAGCAGCCAAGAGCCGCCGGGACTAGTCTCCTACGAGCAGTACTTC
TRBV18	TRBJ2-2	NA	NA	CASSGGMYTGELFF	TGTGCCAGCTCAGGGGGCATGTACACCGGGGAGCTGTTTTTT
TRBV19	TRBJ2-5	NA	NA	CASSKTRHQETQYF	TGTGCCAGTAGTAAGACGAGGCACCAAGAGACCCAGTACTTC
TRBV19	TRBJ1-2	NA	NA	CASSGPRLVLDGYTF	TGTGCCAGTAGCGGCCCCCGGCTGGTCCTAGATGGCTACACCTTC
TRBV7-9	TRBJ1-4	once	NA	CASSFKGRSEKLFF	TGTGCCAGCAGCTTTAAGGGGCGTAGCGAAAAACTGTTTTTT
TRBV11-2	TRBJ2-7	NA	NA	CASSFVHTRAYEQYF	TGTGCCAGCAGCTTTGTCCATACGCGAGCCTACGAGCAGTACTTC
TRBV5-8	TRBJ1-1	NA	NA	CASSLVAQSEAFF	TGTGCCAGCAGCTTGGTGGCCCAATCTGAAGCTTTCTTT
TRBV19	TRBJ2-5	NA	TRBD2	CASSIRLAGFQETQYF	TGTGCCAGTAGTATACGACTAGCGGGCTTCCAAGAGACCCAGTACTTC
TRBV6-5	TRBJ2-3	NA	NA	CASSYLWRGETDTQYF	TGTGCCAGCAGTTACTTATGGCGGGGAGAGACAGATACGCAGTATTTT
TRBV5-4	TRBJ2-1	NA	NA	CASREYKRDNEQFF	TGTGCCAGCAGGGAATACAAACGGGACAATGAGCAGTTCTTC
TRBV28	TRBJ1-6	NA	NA	CASSLLQAYSPLHF	TGTGCCAGCAGTTTATTACAGGCCTATTCACCCCTCCACTTT
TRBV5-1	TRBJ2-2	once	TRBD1	CASSVGQGITGELFF	TGCGCCAGCAGCGTGGGACAGGGGATAACCGGGGAGCTGTTTTTT
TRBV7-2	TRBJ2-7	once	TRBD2	CASTSGGLAGAYEQYF	TGTGCCAGCACCTCCGGCGGCCTAGCGGGAGCCTACGAGCAGTACTTC
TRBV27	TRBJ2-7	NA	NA	CASSFYGEQYF	TGTGCCAGCAGTTTCTACGGCGAGCAGTACTTC
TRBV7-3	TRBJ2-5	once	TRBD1	CASSLNAGQGQTQYF	TGTGCCAGCAGCTTAAACGCCGGACAGGGACAGACCCAGTACTTC
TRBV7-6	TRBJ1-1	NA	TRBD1	CASSPERTGRTEAFF	TGTGCCAGCAGCCCAGAGAGGACAGGGCGGACTGAAGCTTTCTTT
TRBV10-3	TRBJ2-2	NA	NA	CATRDSSTGELFF	TGTGCCACCCGAGACAGTTCCACCGGGGAGCTGTTTTTT
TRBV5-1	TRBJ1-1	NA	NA	CASSSGGPNTEAFF	TGCGCCAGCAGCAGCGGGGGACCTAACACTGAAGCTTTCTTT
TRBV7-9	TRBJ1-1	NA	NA	CASSSPRRVNTEAFF	TGTGCCAGCAGCTCCCCTAGACGGGTTAACACTGAAGCTTTCTTT